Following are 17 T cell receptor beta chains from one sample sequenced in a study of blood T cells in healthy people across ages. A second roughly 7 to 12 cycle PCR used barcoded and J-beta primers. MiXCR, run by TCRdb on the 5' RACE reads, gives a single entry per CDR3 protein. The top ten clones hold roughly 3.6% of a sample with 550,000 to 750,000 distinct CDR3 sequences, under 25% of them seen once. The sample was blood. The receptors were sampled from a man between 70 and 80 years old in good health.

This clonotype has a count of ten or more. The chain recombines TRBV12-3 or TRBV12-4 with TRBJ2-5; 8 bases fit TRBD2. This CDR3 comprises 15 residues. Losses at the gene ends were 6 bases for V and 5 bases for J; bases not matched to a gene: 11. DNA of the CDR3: TGTGCCAGCAGACTAACTTTAGCGGGAAGGGAGACCCAGTACTTC. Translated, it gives CASRLTLAGRETQYF.

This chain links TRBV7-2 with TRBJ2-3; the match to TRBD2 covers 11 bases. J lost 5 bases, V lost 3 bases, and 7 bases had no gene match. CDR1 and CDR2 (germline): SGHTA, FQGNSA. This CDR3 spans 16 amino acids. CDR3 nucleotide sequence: TGTGCCAGCAGCTTTAGTAGCGGGAGGGCTGGAGATACGCAGTATTTT. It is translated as CASSFSSGRAGDTQYF.

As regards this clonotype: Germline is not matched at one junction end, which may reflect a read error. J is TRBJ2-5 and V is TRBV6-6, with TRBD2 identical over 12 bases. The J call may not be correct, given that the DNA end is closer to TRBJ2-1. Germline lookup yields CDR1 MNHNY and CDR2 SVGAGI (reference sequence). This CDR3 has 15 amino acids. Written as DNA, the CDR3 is TGTGCCAGCAGTAAACTAGCGGGAGGTTACAATCAGCAGTTCTTC. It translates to CASSKLAGGYNQQFF.

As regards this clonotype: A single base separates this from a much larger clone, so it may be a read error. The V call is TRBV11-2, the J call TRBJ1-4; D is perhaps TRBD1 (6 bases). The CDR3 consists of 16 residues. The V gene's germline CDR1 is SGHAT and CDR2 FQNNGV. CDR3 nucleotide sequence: TGTGCCAGCAGCCAACTCTGGACAGATATTAATGAAAAACTGTCTTTT. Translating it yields CASSQLWTDINEKLSF.

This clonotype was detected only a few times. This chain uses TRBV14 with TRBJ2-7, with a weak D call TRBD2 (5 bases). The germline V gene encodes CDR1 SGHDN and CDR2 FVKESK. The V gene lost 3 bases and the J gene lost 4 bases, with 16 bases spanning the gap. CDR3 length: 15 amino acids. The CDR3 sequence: CASSHADGRGYEQYF. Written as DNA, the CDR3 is TGTGCCAGCAGCCACGCGGATGGGCGCGGGTACGAGCAGTACTTC. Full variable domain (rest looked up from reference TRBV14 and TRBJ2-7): EAGVTQFPSHSVIEKGQTVTLRCDPISGHDNLYWYRRVMGKEIKFLLHFVKESKQDESGMPNNRFLAERTGGTYSTLKVQPAELEDSGVYFCASSHADGRGYEQYFGPGTRLTVT.

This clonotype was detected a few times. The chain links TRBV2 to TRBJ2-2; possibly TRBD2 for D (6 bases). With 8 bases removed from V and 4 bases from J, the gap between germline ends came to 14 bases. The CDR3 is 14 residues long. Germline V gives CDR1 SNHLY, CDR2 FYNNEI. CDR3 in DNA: TGTGCCAGCGGGAGGAGCGAGACCACCGGGGAGCTGTTTTTT. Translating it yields CASGRSETTGELFF.

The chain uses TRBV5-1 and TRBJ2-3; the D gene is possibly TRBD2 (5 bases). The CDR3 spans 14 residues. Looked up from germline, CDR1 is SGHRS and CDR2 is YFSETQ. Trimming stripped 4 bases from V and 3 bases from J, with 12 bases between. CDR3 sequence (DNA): TGCGCCAGCAGCGAGAGACCGGGGACAGATACGCAGTATTTT. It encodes CASSERPGTDTQYF.

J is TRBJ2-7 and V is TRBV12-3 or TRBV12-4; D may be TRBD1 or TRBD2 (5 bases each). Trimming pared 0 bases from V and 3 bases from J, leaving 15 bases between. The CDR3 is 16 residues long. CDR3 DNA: TGTGCCAGCAGTTTAGCCCTCGGGGACGGCTACTACGAGCAGTACTTC. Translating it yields CASSLALGDGYYEQYF.

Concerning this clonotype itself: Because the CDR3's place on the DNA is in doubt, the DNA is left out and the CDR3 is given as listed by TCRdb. This chain's CDR3 is CASSSSNRAGGYTF. V and J are TRBV6-5 and TRBJ1-2; the table's D call, TRBD1, was not checked against the DNA. 14 amino acids form the CDR3, both terminal residues included. Germline CDR1 MNHEY, CDR2 SVGAGI.

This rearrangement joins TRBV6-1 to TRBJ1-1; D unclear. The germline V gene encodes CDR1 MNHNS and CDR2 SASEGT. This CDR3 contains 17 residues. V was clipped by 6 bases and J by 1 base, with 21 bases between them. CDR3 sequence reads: CASRRRGTTYANTEAFF. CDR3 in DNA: TGTGCCAGCAGGAGGAGAGGCACGACGTACGCGAACACTGAAGCTTTCTTT.

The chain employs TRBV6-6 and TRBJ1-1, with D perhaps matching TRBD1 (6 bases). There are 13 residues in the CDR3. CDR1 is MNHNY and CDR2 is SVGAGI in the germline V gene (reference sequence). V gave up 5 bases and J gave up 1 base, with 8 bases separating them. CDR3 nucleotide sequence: TGTGCCAGCAGTACCAGGGGGAACACTGAAGCTTTCTTT. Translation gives CASSTRGNTEAFF.

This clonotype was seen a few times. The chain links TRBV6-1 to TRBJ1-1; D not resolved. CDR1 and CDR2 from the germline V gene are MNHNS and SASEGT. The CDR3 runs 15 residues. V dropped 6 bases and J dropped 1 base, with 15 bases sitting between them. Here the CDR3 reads CASRDIGRSNTEAFF. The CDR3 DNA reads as TGTGCCAGCAGAGATATAGGGCGGTCGAACACTGAAGCTTTCTTT.

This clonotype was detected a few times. CDR3 sequence (DNA): TGTGCCAGCAGCCAAGATTCGGCAGGGACTAACTATGGCTACACCTTC. Its translation: CASSQDSAGTNYGYTF. V gene TRBV3-1 combines with J gene TRBJ1-2; a weak D match, TRBD1 (5 bases). Germline-derived CDR1 and CDR2 are LGHDT and YNNKEL (reference sequence). The CDR3 is 16 amino acids. Trimming stripped 0 bases from V and 0 bases from J, with 11 bases between.

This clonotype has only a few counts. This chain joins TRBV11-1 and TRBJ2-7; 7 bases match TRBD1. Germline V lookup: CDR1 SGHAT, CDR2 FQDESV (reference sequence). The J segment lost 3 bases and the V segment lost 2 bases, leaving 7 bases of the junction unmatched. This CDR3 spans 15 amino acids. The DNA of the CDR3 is TGTGCCAGCAGCTTATGGACAGGAGTAGTCTACGAGCAGTACTTC. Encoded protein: CASSLWTGVVYEQYF.

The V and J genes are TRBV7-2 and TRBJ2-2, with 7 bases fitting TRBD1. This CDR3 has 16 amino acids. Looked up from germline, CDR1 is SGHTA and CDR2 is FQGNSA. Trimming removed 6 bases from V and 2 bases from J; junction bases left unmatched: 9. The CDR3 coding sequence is TGTGCCAGCAGGGCCGTGGGACAGAGAAACACCGGGGAGCTGTTTTTT. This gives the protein CASRAVGQRNTGELFF.

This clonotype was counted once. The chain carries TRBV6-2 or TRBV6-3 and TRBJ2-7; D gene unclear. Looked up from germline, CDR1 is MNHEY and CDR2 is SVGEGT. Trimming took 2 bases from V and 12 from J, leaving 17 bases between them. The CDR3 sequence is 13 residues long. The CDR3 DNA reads TGTGCCAGCAGTTACGTAGACTCCCGGCAGCGGTACTTC. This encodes CASSYVDSRQRYF.

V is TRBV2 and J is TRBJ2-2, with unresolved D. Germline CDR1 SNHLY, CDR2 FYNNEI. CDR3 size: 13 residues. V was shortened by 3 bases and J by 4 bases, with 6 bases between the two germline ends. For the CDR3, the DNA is TGTGCCAGCAGTGATTGGGTCACCGGGGAGCTGTTTTTT. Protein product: CASSDWVTGELFF.